These 27 T cell receptor beta chains were sequenced from one sample in a study of blood T cell repertoires in COVID-19. Data came from immunoSEQ multiplex PCR; TCRdb stores just in-frame clones and leaves some out. The sample shows approximately 10,000 clones, roughly four fifths of them seen only once. Sequencing was performed on peripheral blood. The receptors were gathered from a human donor in a cohort sampled during active COVID-19.

The rearrangement uses TRBV6-4 and TRBJ2-7, with 7 positions matching TRBD1. Germline V gene data show CDR1 as MRHNA and CDR2 as SNTAGT. With V trimmed by 3 bases and J by 2 bases, 16 bases remained unmatched. CDR3 length: 18 residues. The CDR3 bases are TGTGCCAGCAGTGAAGGGGATTTTTATGACAGGGCCCCCTACGAGCAGTACTTC. Its protein is CASSEGDFYDRAPYEQYF.

This clone was seen more than once but under ten times. The V call is TRBV2, the J call TRBJ2-2, with D perhaps matching TRBD2 (6 bases). Trimming stripped 1 base from V and 5 bases from J, with 11 bases between. Looked up from germline, CDR1 is SNHLY and CDR2 is FYNNEI. This CDR3 region has 15 residues. CDR3 bases: TGTGCCAGCAGTGAAGTTCTAGGGAGGACCGGGGAGCTGTTTTTT. Translation: CASSEVLGRTGELFF.

This chain connects TRBV30 to TRBJ1-2; 7 nucleotides agree with TRBD1. V lost 3 bases to trimming and J lost 4 bases; unmatched junction nucleotides: 17. The germline V gene has CDR1 GTSNPN and CDR2 SVGIG (reference sequence). The CDR3 runs to 17 residues. CDR3: CAWREPMRGGAGYGYTF. Here the CDR3 DNA reads TGTGCCTGGAGAGAGCCAATGAGAGGGGGCGCTGGCTATGGCTACACCTTC.

The V call is TRBV5-1, the J call TRBJ1-1, with 8 bases that match TRBD1. The CDR3 has 16 residues. V lost 4 bases and J lost 0; bases outside the gene matches: 8. The germline V gene has CDR1 SGHRS and CDR2 YFSETQ. The CDR3: CASSGQGFTLNTEAFF. The CDR3 DNA sequence: TGCGCCAGCAGCGGACAGGGCTTTACTCTGAACACTGAAGCTTTCTTT. The full variable domain, in which reference TRBV5-1 and TRBJ1-1 provide the parts outside the CDR3, is KAGVTQTPRYLIKTRGQQVTLSCSPISGHRSVSWYQQTPGQGLQFLFEYFSETQRNKGNFPGRFSGRQFSNSRSEMNVSTLELGDSALYLCASSGQGFTLNTEAFFGQGTRLTVV.

This clone was counted only a few times. The rearrangement links TRBV7-8 to TRBJ1-2; 7 nucleotides line up with TRBD1. J was trimmed by 2 bases and V by 4 bases; bases with no gene match: 4. The CDR3 spans 14 residues. Germline assignment: CDR1 SGHVS and CDR2 FQNEAQ. The CDR3 bases are TGTGCCAGCAGCTACTGGACAGGAAACTATGGCTACACCTTC. It translates to CASSYWTGNYGYTF.

This chain uses TRBV6-6 with TRBJ1-5; no clear D. Germline-derived CDR1 and CDR2 are MNHNY and SVGAGI (reference sequence). Between the trimmed V and J ends, which lost 0 bases and 5 bases, there was a span of 8 bases. The CDR3 extends over 14 amino acids. Written as DNA, the CDR3 is TGTGCCAGCAGTTACTCGACTGGGTATCAGCCCCAGCATTTT. It yields the protein CASSYSTGYQPQHF.

The V gene is TRBV30, the J gene TRBJ1-2, with 7 bases identical to TRBD1. Germline-derived CDR1 and CDR2 are GTSNPN and SVGIG (reference sequence). CDR3 length equals 13 residues. Losses at the gene ends were 2 bases for V and 7 bases for J; bases not matched to a gene: 7. CDR3 residues: CAWSPTGRGGYTF. In nucleotides, the CDR3 is TGTGCCTGGAGTCCGACAGGGCGCGGTGGCTACACCTTC.

The chain recombines TRBV5-1 with TRBJ1-4; a weak D match, TRBD1 (5 bases). Trimming removed 4 bases at V and 0 bases at J, with 13 bases between. CDR3 length equals 16 residues. Per germline, CDR1 SGHRS and CDR2 YFSETQ. CDR3 sequence (DNA): TGCGCCAGCAGCGCCGACTCAGGGTCAACTAATGAAAAACTGTTTTTT. It translates to CASSADSGSTNEKLFF.

The chain recombines TRBV5-1 with TRBJ1-4, with a tentative D call TRBD1 (5 bases). The V gene lost 3 bases and the J gene lost 4 bases, with 10 bases spanning the gap. This CDR3 comprises 14 residues. Per germline, CDR1 SGHRS and CDR2 YFSETQ. The CDR3 reads CASSSRGGNEKLFF. CDR3 DNA: TGCGCCAGCAGCTCACGCGGGGGTAATGAAAAACTGTTTTTT.

The rearrangement links TRBV5-4 to TRBJ1-2; 7 nucleotides line up with TRBD1. Germline CDR1 SGHNT, CDR2 YYREEE (reference sequence). The CDR3 is 14 amino acids. Trimming removed 3 bases from V and 4 bases from J; junction bases left unmatched: 6. The CDR3 reads CASSSTGEVYGYTF. In nucleotides, the CDR3 is TGTGCCAGCAGCTCCACAGGGGAGGTCTATGGCTACACCTTC.

The chain carries TRBV4-3 and TRBJ2-5, with TRBD2 matching over 9 bases. Germline trimming cut 0 bases from V and 1 base from J; bases unmatched to any gene: 3. Per germline, CDR1 LGHNA and CDR2 YSLEER. This CDR3 comprises 16 residues. CDR3 loop: CASSQELAGAQETQYF. For the CDR3, the DNA is TGCGCCAGCAGCCAAGAATTAGCGGGGGCCCAAGAGACCCAGTACTTC.

The chain is built from TRBV7-9 and TRBJ1-2; D is unclear. Per the germline V gene, CDR1 is SEHNR and CDR2 is FQNEAQ (reference sequence). CDR3 length equals 13 residues. The V gene lost 7 bases and the J gene lost 3 bases, with 12 bases spanning the gap. The CDR3 region is CASTNSRDYGYTF. The CDR3 nucleotides are TGTGCCAGCACCAACTCGAGGGACTATGGCTACACCTTC.

The chain joins TRBV6-5 to TRBJ2-5, with 13 bases lining up with TRBD2. The length of the CDR3 is 15 residues. Germline V gene lookup returns CDR1 MNHEY and CDR2 SVGAGI. V trimming: 8 bases; J trimming: 1 base; junction bases outside the gene matches: 4. CDR3 DNA sequence: TGTGCCAGCGGGAGACTAGCGGGGGGCCAAGAGACCCAGTACTTC. Protein: CASGRLAGGQETQYF.

The chain joins TRBV19 to TRBJ1-1; 9 bases agree with TRBD1. V shed 7 bases, J shed 4 bases, and the junction held 25 bases outside the gene matches. Germline V CDR1 and CDR2: LNHDA, SQIVND (reference sequence). The CDR3 runs to 20 residues. CDR3 in DNA: TGTGCCAGTATTTCCGAGGTTCCGGGACAGGGCTTTTTCAGTCGCACTGAAGCTTTCTTT. This sequence encodes CASISEVPGQGFFSRTEAFF.

In this sample, this clone turned up a few times. V and J are TRBV9 and TRBJ2-3; 7 bases align to TRBD2. CDR3 size: 17 residues. Germline CDR1 and CDR2: SGDLS and YYNGEE. V gave up 2 bases and J gave up 2 bases; unmatched junction bases: 11. For the CDR3, the DNA is TGTGCCAGCAGCGTGGGTATGGGGGGGTTCTTCACAGATACGCAGTATTTT. Translation: CASSVGMGGFFTDTQYF.

A single count supports this clone. This chain links TRBV5-4 with TRBJ2-6; TRBD1 is a possible D gene (6 bases). Deletions cut 4 bases from V and 3 bases from J, with 14 bases between. From germline, CDR1 is SGHNT and CDR2 YYREEE (reference sequence). The CDR3 sequence is 16 residues long. Written as DNA, the CDR3 is TGTGCCAGCAGCCCAGGGGATTGGCGTGGGGCCAACGTCCTGACTTTC. Its protein product is CASSPGDWRGANVLTF.

The V call is TRBV3-1 (or the pseudogene TRBV3-2), the J call TRBJ1-6, with D possibly TRBD1 on 6 matching bases. The CDR3 is made up of 15 amino acids. With 4 bases removed from V and 10 bases from J, the gap between germline ends came to 17 bases. CDR1 and CDR2 (germline): LGHDT, YNNKEL (reference sequence). The CDR3, as DNA: TGTGCCAGCAGCCCGACTTCGGGGGGCGACTCACCCCTCCACTTT. It codes for CASSPTSGGDSPLHF.

The V and J genes are TRBV7-3 and TRBJ1-6; 9 bases are a match to TRBD1. Trimming removed 5 bases from V and 9 bases from J; junction bases left unmatched: 2. The CDR3 has 13 residues. Germline CDR1 and CDR2: SGHTA and FQGTGA. In nucleotides, the CDR3 is TGTGCCAGCAGCCAGGACAGGGGTTCACCCCTCCACTTT. It is translated as CASSQDRGSPLHF.

This chain connects TRBV28 to TRBJ1-3; the match to TRBD1 covers 7 bases. This CDR3 is built from 15 residues. CDR1 MDHEN and CDR2 SYDVKM come from the germline V gene. The J segment lost 4 bases and the V segment lost 6 bases, leaving 9 bases of the junction unmatched. The CDR3 DNA sequence: TGTGCCAGCAGCCCGACAGGGATGTCGGGAAACACCATATATTTT. Its protein is CASSPTGMSGNTIYF.

The chain carries TRBV5-1 and TRBJ2-2; D possibly corresponds to TRBD2 (6 bases). Per the germline V gene, CDR1 is SGHRS and CDR2 is YFSETQ. The CDR3 has 16 amino acids. The V gene lost 4 bases and the J gene lost 0 bases, with 13 bases spanning the gap. CDR3 nucleotides: TGCGCCAGCAGCCCCCGGGTAGCGGCGAACACCGGGGAGCTGTTTTTT. It is translated as CASSPRVAANTGELFF.

V usage is TRBV7-8 and J usage is TRBJ2-7, with D unclear. With 2 bases removed from V and 2 bases from J, the gap between germline ends came to 13 bases. This CDR3 contains 15 residues. Germline V gene lookup returns CDR1 SGHVS and CDR2 FQNEAQ. CDR3 in amino acids: CASSLSKILTYEQYF. The CDR3 region has the DNA TGTGCCAGCAGCTTAAGTAAAATACTTACCTACGAGCAGTACTTC.

This CDR3 is CASSSSGTGAGNTIYF. The CDR3 nucleotides are TGTGCCAGCAGCTCTTCTGGGACAGGGGCTGGAAACACCATATATTTT. This rearrangement joins TRBV9 to TRBJ1-3; 10 bases fit TRBD1. After removal of 4 bases from V and 2 bases from J, the junction contained 6 bases not matched to a gene. There are 16 residues in the CDR3. Germline V lookup: CDR1 SGDLS, CDR2 YYNGEE.

The chain carries TRBV5-4 and TRBJ2-5; 8 bases map to TRBD2. This CDR3 region has 16 residues. Germline values: CDR1 SGHNT, CDR2 YYREEE (reference sequence). V lost 0 bases, J lost 5 bases, and 9 bases stayed unmatched. The CDR3 is CASSLGSGGAFETQYF. The CDR3 DNA sequence: TGTGCCAGCAGCTTGGGGTCCGGGGGGGCTTTCGAGACCCAGTACTTC.

V is TRBV6-5 and J is TRBJ2-7; 7 nucleotides agree with TRBD1. This CDR3 comprises 16 residues. Losses at the gene ends were 3 bases for V and 1 base for J; bases not matched to a gene: 9. From germline, CDR1 is MNHEY and CDR2 SVGAGI. The CDR3 region is CASSYGDSLKSYEQYF. The DNA for the CDR3 is TGTGCCAGCAGTTATGGGGACAGTCTAAAATCCTACGAGCAGTACTTC.

The V and J genes are TRBV10-3 and TRBJ1-1, with D possibly being TRBD1 (5 bases). In germline, CDR1 is ENHRY, CDR2 SYGVKD. This CDR3 has 13 amino acids. The germline V and J ends were trimmed by 7 bases and 5 bases, with 14 bases remaining between them. The CDR3 region is CAITDNGGTEAFF. The CDR3 bases are TGTGCCATCACCGATAACGGGGGGACTGAAGCTTTCTTT.

V usage is TRBV3-1 (or the pseudogene TRBV3-2) and J usage is TRBJ1-2; D remains unclear. There are 13 residues in the CDR3. CDR1 is LGHDT and CDR2 is YNNKEL in the germline V gene (reference sequence). Between the trimmed V and J ends, which lost 3 bases and 2 bases, there was a span of 7 bases. The CDR3 DNA reads TGTGCCAGCAGCCACGGGATCAACTATGGCTACACCTTC. As protein: CASSHGINYGYTF.

This clone was recorded only once. This chain links TRBV21-1 with TRBJ1-5; the table calls TRBD1, which could not be checked here. TRBV21-1 is a recognized pseudogene. The CDR3 is 14 residues long. The CDR3, as DNA: TGTGCCAGCAGCCCTGGGACAGGGGATCAGCCCCAGCATTTT. It translates to CASSPGTGDQPQHF.